This T cell receptor (beta chain) was captured in a study of T-cell memory formation after mild COVID-19. The overall study: The two donors had largely donor-specific TCR clusters. Study-level points and caveats: Clones shrinking between day 15 and 85 showed a balanced CD4/CD8 split, and those that grew later tilted toward CD4+.

This clonotype was counted only a few times. What it binds is unknown. TCRdb processed the 5' RACE reads anew with MiXCR; each CDR3 protein has one entry. In the table there are 110,000 or so distinct CDR3 sequences, about a fifth of which are singletons. V gave up 1 base and J gave up 4 bases, with 14 bases separating them. The CDR3 spans 15 residues. Germline CDR1 DFQATT, CDR2 SNEGSKA (reference sequence). The sequenced sample consisted of PBMCs or a T cell subset sorted from them (not recorded which). This receptor was identified in a young man who had mild COVID-19 (a few samples of this study predate the infection). Cell type and time point are not known. V gene TRBV20-1 combines with J gene TRBJ2-1; TRBD1 might be the D (6 bases). Here the CDR3 DNA reads TGCAGTGCTAGAGGAAGGGGGACCCCTTACAATGAGCAGTTCTTC. The encoded protein is CSARGRGTPYNEQFF.